This TCR beta chain emerged from a study of blood T cell repertoires in COVID-19. Germline CDR1 SGHNT, CDR2 YENEEA. V dropped 1 base and J dropped 5 bases, with 17 bases sitting between them. The CDR3 extends over 16 amino acids. TCRdb's copy holds only in-frame clones and misses some; the assay was immunoSEQ multiplex PCR. Of 200,000 to 250,000 clones listed, 80% to 90% are singletons. The receptor's source is a woman aged 80 or older with active or convalescent COVID-19. The V call is TRBV11-3, the J call TRBJ2-5; D is uncertain. The specimen was peripheral blood. The CDR3 DNA is TGTGCCAGCAGCTTAGGGTCGTTGACATCCGTGGAGACCCAGTACTTC. Protein sequence: CASSLGSLTSVETQYF.